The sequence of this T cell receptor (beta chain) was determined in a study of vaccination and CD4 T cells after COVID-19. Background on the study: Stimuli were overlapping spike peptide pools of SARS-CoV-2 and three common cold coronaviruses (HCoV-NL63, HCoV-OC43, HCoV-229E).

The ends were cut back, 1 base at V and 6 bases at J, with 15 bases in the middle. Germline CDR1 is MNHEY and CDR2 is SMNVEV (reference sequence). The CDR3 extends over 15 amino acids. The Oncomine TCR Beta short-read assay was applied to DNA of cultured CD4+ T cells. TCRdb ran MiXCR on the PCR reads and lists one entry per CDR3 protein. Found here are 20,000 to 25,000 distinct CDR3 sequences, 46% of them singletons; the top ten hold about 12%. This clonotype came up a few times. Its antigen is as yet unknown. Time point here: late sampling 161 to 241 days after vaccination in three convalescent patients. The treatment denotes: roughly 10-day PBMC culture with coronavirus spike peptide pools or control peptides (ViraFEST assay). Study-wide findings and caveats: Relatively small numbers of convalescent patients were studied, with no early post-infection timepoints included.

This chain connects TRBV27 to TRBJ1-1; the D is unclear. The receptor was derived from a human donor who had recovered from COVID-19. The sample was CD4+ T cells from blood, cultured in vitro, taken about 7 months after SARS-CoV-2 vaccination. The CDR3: CASSLWRASGSEAFF. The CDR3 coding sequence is TGTGCCAGCAGTTTATGGAGGGCGTCGGGGTCTGAAGCTTTCTTT.